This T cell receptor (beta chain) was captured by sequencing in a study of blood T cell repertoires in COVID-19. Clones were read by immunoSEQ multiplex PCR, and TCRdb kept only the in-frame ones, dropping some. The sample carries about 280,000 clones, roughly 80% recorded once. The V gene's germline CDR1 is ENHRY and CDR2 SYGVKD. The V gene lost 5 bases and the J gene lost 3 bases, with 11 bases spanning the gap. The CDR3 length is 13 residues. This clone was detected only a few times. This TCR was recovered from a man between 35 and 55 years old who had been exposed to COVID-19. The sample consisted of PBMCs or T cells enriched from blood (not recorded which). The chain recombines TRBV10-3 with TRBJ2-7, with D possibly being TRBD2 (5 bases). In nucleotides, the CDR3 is TGTGCCATCAGTTTACTGGACTTCTACGAGCAGTACTTC. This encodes CAISLLDFYEQYF.